This T cell receptor (beta chain) was documented in a study of early T cells in non-severe SARS-CoV-2 infection. Study-level background: It was bulk RNA from unsorted whole blood that was sequenced, and the chains were unpaired.

Via MiXCR, TCRdb re-called the 5' RACE reads, giving one row per CDR3 protein. Here the sample spans around 110,000 distinct CDR3 sequences, over 8.5% being singletons. V lost 1 base to trimming and J lost 3 bases; unmatched junction nucleotides: 1. The CDR3 spans 13 residues. Germline lookup yields CDR1 DFQATT and CDR2 SNEGSKA (reference sequence). The receptor's source is an adult who was a healthcare worker with PCR-confirmed SARS-CoV-2 infection or an uninfected control (not recorded which). Input material: whole blood. This rearrangement joins TRBV20-1 to TRBJ2-7, with 9 bases matching TRBD2. The CDR3 sequence is CSARGLADYEQYF. CDR3 bases: TGCAGTGCTAGAGGACTAGCGGACTACGAGCAGTACTTC.